This T cell receptor (beta chain) was recovered during a study of memory CD4+ T cells and cytomegalovirus serostatus. Study context: Donors were healthy Belgian adults, 10 or so CMV seropositive and about two dozen seronegative. General study findings and limits: About 40% of the roughly 160 known CMV-associated TCRbeta sequences appeared in CD4+ memory. Repertoires predicted CMV serostatus with median bootstrapped AUC of roughly 0.95.

Comment on this clone: Antigen unknown.

Per the germline V gene, CDR1 is SNHLY and CDR2 is FYNNEI. The CDR3 is 15 amino acids. Trimming removed 1 base from V and 7 bases from J, with 17 bases in between. Single viable CD3+CD4+CD8-CD45RO+ cells were sorted as the memory CD4+ T cells. Positive selection with CD4 microbeads enriched total CD4+ T cells. The protocol was immunoSEQ multiplex PCR, while the TCRdb copy is restricted to in-frame clones and leaves out a portion. The data show under 55,000 clones, around 76% seen once. The chain couples TRBV2 to TRBJ2-7; D gene uncertain. The source of this sequence is an adult in good health and CMV-seronegative. The sample was memory CD4+ T cells from blood. CDR3 protein: CASSEGAAWIREQYF. The CDR3 region has the DNA TGTGCCAGCAGTGAAGGGGCAGCTTGGATTAGGGAGCAGTACTTC.